Below, 19 T cell receptor beta chains from the same sample are listed, as sequenced in a study of cytomegalovirus exposure and HLA in healthy donors. Here immunoSEQ multiplex PCR was the method, and the copy in TCRdb shows in-frame clones only, minus some. This sample yields about 160,000 clones, of which about 88% are seen a single time; just under 3% belongs to the top ten. Material for sequencing was PBMCs. The source of these receptors is a man aged 18-30 years in good health and CMV-seronegative.

This chain connects TRBV29-1 to TRBJ2-7; 9 bases are a match to TRBD2. Germline lookup yields CDR1 SQVTM and CDR2 ANQGSEA. Germline trimming cut 4 bases from V and 6 bases from J; bases unmatched to any gene: 7. The CDR3 consists of 13 residues. CDR3 bases: TGCAGCGTTGGAGCGGGACTAGCAGCCGAGCAGTACTTC. This translates into CSVGAGLAAEQYF.

This clone was recorded once. This CDR3 reads CASSLGGYYGYTF. The CDR3, as DNA: TGTGCCAGCAGTTTAGGGGGGTACTATGGCTACACCTTC. The chain combines TRBV28 with TRBJ1-2, with TRBD1 as a possible D gene (5 bases). This CDR3 has 13 residues. Germline CDR1 reads MDHEN; CDR2 reads SYDVKM. Trimming left V 2 bases short and J 3 bases short, with 7 bases between.

This sequence joins TRBV28 and TRBJ1-2; no definite D call. Deletions cut 4 bases from V and 5 bases from J, with 11 bases between. This CDR3 has 13 residues. Germline values: CDR1 MDHEN, CDR2 SYDVKM. The CDR3 DNA sequence: TGTGCCAGCAGTTCGCTGACTGGGTATGGCTACACCTTC. This translates into CASSSLTGYGYTF.

The chain uses TRBV18 and TRBJ2-2; 8 bases map to TRBD1. After removal of 5 bases from V and 0 bases from J, the junction contained 8 bases not matched to a gene. Germline V CDR1 and CDR2: KGHSH, LQKENI. CDR3 length: 17 amino acids. CDR3 amino acids: CASSWYDRGANTGELFF. The CDR3 DNA is TGTGCCAGCTCATGGTATGACAGGGGCGCGAACACCGGGGAGCTGTTTTTT.

The chain has TRBV7-8 and TRBJ1-1, with a weak D call TRBD1 (6 bases). Trimming shortened V by 5 bases and J by 4 bases, and 17 bases separated the two germline ends. Germline-derived CDR1 and CDR2 are SGHVS and FQNEAQ. The CDR3 extends over 15 amino acids. In DNA, the CDR3 is TGTGCCAGCAGCCTTGTCTCAGGGGCAGGCACTGAAGCTTTCTTT. This sequence encodes CASSLVSGAGTEAFF.

This chain joins TRBV6-5 and TRBJ2-3; 7 bases are a match to TRBD1. Unmatched junction bases numbered 9, after V lost 6 bases and J lost 3 bases. Per the germline V gene, CDR1 is MNHEY and CDR2 is SVGAGI. The CDR3 loop spans 15 amino acids. The CDR3 DNA follows: TGTGCCAGCAGCTCTCGACAGGGTCTGACAGATACGCAGTATTTT. Translation: CASSSRQGLTDTQYF.

The CDR3 here is CASSQGAVSGNTIYF. CDR3 coding DNA: TGCGCCAGCAGCCAAGGGGCAGTCTCTGGAAACACCATATATTTT. This rearrangement joins TRBV4-1 to TRBJ1-3; D gene uncertain. Trimming shortened V by 1 base and J by 0 bases, and 7 bases separated the two germline ends. Looked up from germline, CDR1 is MGHRA and CDR2 is YSYEKL. CDR3 size: 15 residues.

The chain employs TRBV6-6 and TRBJ1-2, with D possibly matching TRBD1 (6 bases). The length of the CDR3 is 16 residues. From germline, CDR1 is MNHNY and CDR2 SVGAGI (reference sequence). V shed 2 bases and J shed 3 bases, with 16 bases lying between them. CDR3 sequence (DNA): TGTGCCAGCAGTTACCCCGGGGGGCAGGGCGACTATGGCTACACCTTC. It translates to CASSYPGGQGDYGYTF.

The chain links TRBV30 to TRBJ2-5, with 10 bases identical to TRBD1. The V segment lost 5 bases and the J segment 5 bases; nucleotides outside the gene matches: 2. CDR1 GTSNPN and CDR2 SVGIG come from the germline V gene (reference sequence). The CDR3 spans 12 residues. For the CDR3, the DNA is TGTGCCTGGGGACAGGGGGAGGAGACCCAGTACTTC. It codes for CAWGQGEETQYF.

J is TRBJ2-3 and V is TRBV7-8; D possibly corresponds to TRBD2 (5 bases). The CDR3 length is 17 residues. Trimming took off 1 base at V and 0 bases at J, with 14 bases between the two ends. Germline V lookup: CDR1 SGHVS, CDR2 FQNEAQ. The chain's CDR3 is CASSLGGRGYSTDTQYF. As DNA, the CDR3 is TGTGCCAGCAGCTTAGGAGGGAGAGGTTACAGCACAGATACGCAGTATTTT.

The chain employs TRBV5-1 and TRBJ2-1, with TRBD2 identical over 8 bases. Germline values: CDR1 SGHRS, CDR2 YFSETQ. The CDR3 consists of 15 residues. Losses at the gene ends were 0 bases for V and 8 bases for J; bases not matched to a gene: 7. The CDR3 sequence: CASSLEGLAPDEQFF. The CDR3 bases are TGCGCCAGCAGCTTGGAAGGACTAGCCCCCGATGAGCAGTTCTTC.

The chain links TRBV5-6 to TRBJ2-7; no clear D gene. Between the trimmed V and J ends, which lost 1 base and 2 bases, there was a span of 10 bases. The CDR3 covers 14 residues. Germline loops: CDR1 SGHDT, CDR2 YYEEEE. CDR3 protein: CASSLRQVPYEQYV. CDR3 DNA: TGTGCCAGCAGCTTGAGGCAGGTACCCTACGAGCAGTACGTC.

The chain couples TRBV18 to TRBJ2-1, with D possibly matching TRBD1 (6 bases). The V and J ends lost 3 bases and 8 bases respectively, with 11 bases between them. This CDR3 contains 13 residues. From germline, CDR1 is KGHSH and CDR2 LQKENI. As DNA, the CDR3 is TGTGCCAGCTCACCGACAGGACGACATGAGCAGTTCTTC. Translation: CASSPTGRHEQFF.

This clone was observed at least ten times. The chain recombines TRBV19 with TRBJ1-5; TRBD1 is a possible D gene (6 bases). There are 15 residues in the CDR3. The germline V gene encodes CDR1 LNHDA and CDR2 SQIVND (reference sequence). The V and J ends lost 5 bases and 4 bases respectively, with 15 bases between them. The DNA of the CDR3 is TGTGCCAGTAGTCAAATTTGGGGGCCGAATCAGCCCCAGCATTTT. It translates to CASSQIWGPNQPQHF.

The V call is TRBV27, the J call TRBJ1-5; possible D gene TRBD1, 5 bases. Deletions cut 8 bases from V and 3 bases from J, with 14 bases between. CDR3 length: 14 amino acids. In germline, CDR1 is MNHEY, CDR2 SMNVEV (reference sequence). CDR3 sequence: CASRLQGANQPQHF. The CDR3 DNA reads as TGTGCCAGCCGATTGCAGGGCGCCAATCAGCCCCAGCATTTT.

This chain links TRBV5-1 with TRBJ2-7; 7 bases line up with TRBD1. With 0 bases clipped from V and 6 bases from J, the junction kept 9 bases outside the gene matches. The CDR3 contains 15 residues. Germline CDR1 and CDR2: SGHRS and YFSETQ. CDR3 nucleotides: TGCGCCAGCAGCTTGGTGGGGCCGACAGGGACCGAGCAGTACGTC. It specifies CASSLVGPTGTEQYV.

The chain uses TRBV13 and TRBJ2-7; 13 bases match TRBD2. This CDR3 is 15 amino acids long. V lost 5 bases, J lost 3 bases, and 4 bases stayed unmatched. The germline gives CDR1 PRHDT, CDR2 FYEKMQ (reference sequence). Here the CDR3 reads CASSAGLAGIYEQYF. The CDR3 region has the DNA TGTGCCAGCAGCGCGGGACTAGCGGGGATCTACGAGCAGTACTTC.

The V call is TRBV27, the J call TRBJ1-1; 7 bases match TRBD1. The CDR3 runs 13 residues. Germline CDR1 and CDR2: MNHEY and SMNVEV (reference sequence). V trimming: 5 bases; J trimming: 3 bases; junction bases outside the gene matches: 3. In nucleotides, the CDR3 is TGTGCCAGCAGTCGAGGGGGCTACACTGAAGCTTTCTTT. Its protein product is CASSRGGYTEAFF.

The chain is built from TRBV6-1 and TRBJ1-2; D possibly corresponds to TRBD1 (6 bases). Germline V gene data show CDR1 as MNHNS and CDR2 as SASEGT. This CDR3 is 14 amino acids long. V shed 7 bases and J shed 0 bases, with 12 bases lying between them. The CDR3 is CASISDSTNYGYTF. The CDR3 DNA is TGTGCCAGCATATCGGACAGTACTAACTATGGCTACACCTTC.